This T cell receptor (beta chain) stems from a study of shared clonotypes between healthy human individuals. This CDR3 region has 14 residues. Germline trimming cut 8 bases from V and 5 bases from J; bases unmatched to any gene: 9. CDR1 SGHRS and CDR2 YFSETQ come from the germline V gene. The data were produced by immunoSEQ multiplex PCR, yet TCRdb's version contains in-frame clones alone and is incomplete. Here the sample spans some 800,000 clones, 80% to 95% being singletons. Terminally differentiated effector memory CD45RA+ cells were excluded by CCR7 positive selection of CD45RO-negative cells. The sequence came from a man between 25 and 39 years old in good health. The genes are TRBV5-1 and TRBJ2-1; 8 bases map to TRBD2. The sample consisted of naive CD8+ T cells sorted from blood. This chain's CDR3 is CASAWGLGNNEQFF. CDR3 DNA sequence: TGCGCCAGTGCTTGGGGACTAGGTAACAATGAGCAGTTCTTC.